One sample yielded the 20 T cell receptor beta chains listed below, sequenced in a study of control samples from healthy donors and cancer patients. The protocol was immunoSEQ multiplex PCR, while the TCRdb copy is restricted to in-frame clones and leaves out a portion. The data contain roughly 120,000 clones, 85% to 90% of them singletons. Sequenced input: PBMCs. The receptor source for this set is a woman in her 50s with colorectal cancer.

The genes are TRBV18 and TRBJ2-5, with 14 positions matching TRBD2. Germline CDR1 and CDR2: KGHSH and LQKENI. J gave up 5 bases and V 3 bases, and 2 bases lay outside the gene matches. This CDR3 spans 15 amino acids. The DNA for the CDR3 is TGTGCCAGCTCACCCCGGACTAGCGGGAGGGAGACCCAGTACTTC. This encodes CASSPRTSGRETQYF.

This rearrangement joins TRBV18 to TRBJ2-1, with D tentatively TRBD2 (5 bases). V was shortened by 3 bases and J by 4 bases, with 10 bases between the two germline ends. The V gene's germline CDR1 is KGHSH and CDR2 LQKENI. This CDR3 contains 14 residues. In DNA form, the CDR3 reads TGTGCCAGCTCACCCTACGGGAATTACAATGAGCAGTTCTTC. Translation gives CASSPYGNYNEQFF.

The chain recombines TRBV10-3 with TRBJ1-2, with a weak D call TRBD1 (5 bases). The CDR3 consists of 13 residues. The germline V and J ends were trimmed by 3 bases and 3 bases, with 8 bases remaining between them. Germline V gene sequence: CDR1 ENHRY, CDR2 SYGVKD. The chain's CDR3 is CAISEDSYYGYTF. The CDR3, as DNA: TGTGCCATCAGTGAAGACAGCTACTATGGCTACACCTTC.

The rearrangement joins TRBV27 to TRBJ2-3, with a tentative D call TRBD1 (6 bases). Per germline, CDR1 MNHEY and CDR2 SMNVEV (reference sequence). V was pared by 6 bases and J by 5 bases, with 12 bases between. The CDR3 is made up of 13 amino acids. The CDR3 bases are TGTGCCAGCAGAGACAGGTACCTAGATACGCAGTATTTT. Residues: CASRDRYLDTQYF.

The chain recombines TRBV3-1 (or the pseudogene TRBV3-2) with TRBJ1-6, with 9 bases that match TRBD1. The CDR3 runs to 13 residues. Germline values: CDR1 LGHDT, CDR2 YNNKEL (reference sequence). Trimming removed 3 bases from V and 14 bases from J; junction bases left unmatched: 5. The CDR3 here is CASSQGQGFTLHF. CDR3 nucleotides: TGTGCCAGCAGCCAGGGACAGGGTTTCACCCTCCACTTT.

This sequence joins TRBV13 and TRBJ2-7, with 8 bases lining up with TRBD2. Germline V gene sequence: CDR1 PRHDT, CDR2 FYEKMQ (reference sequence). V lost 0 bases to trimming and J lost 3 bases; unmatched junction nucleotides: 4. The CDR3 spans 15 residues. The CDR3 sequence: CASSLGSGVIYEQYF. The CDR3 DNA reads as TGTGCCAGCAGCTTAGGTAGCGGGGTGATCTACGAGCAGTACTTC.

This clone was seen only once. The chain joins TRBV3-1 (or the pseudogene TRBV3-2) to TRBJ1-1; D is unresolved. With 4 bases removed from V and 5 bases from J, the gap between germline ends came to 11 bases. From germline, CDR1 is LGHDT and CDR2 YNNKEL (reference sequence). This CDR3 contains 13 residues. CDR3 DNA: TGTGCCAGCAGCCCCGGGAGGATAACTGAAGCTTTCTTT. Its protein product is CASSPGRITEAFF.

This clone was seen more than once but under ten times. The chain employs TRBV28 and TRBJ2-7; TRBD1 aligns across 9 bases. This CDR3 is 15 amino acids long. Unmatched junction bases numbered 4, after V lost 3 bases and J lost 1 base. CDR1 and CDR2 (germline): MDHEN, SYDVKM. CDR3 nucleotide sequence: TGTGCCAGCAGTTTGACAGGGGGAATTTCCTACGAGCAGTACTTC. It yields the protein CASSLTGGISYEQYF.

The chain has TRBV2 and TRBJ1-3; the D is unclear. Per the germline V gene, CDR1 is SNHLY and CDR2 is FYNNEI. The CDR3 runs 14 residues. V lost 3 bases and J lost 5, with 11 bases in between. CDR3 DNA sequence: TGTGCCAGCAGTGAGAGGGAGGGTCGAAACACCATATATTTT. The encoded protein is CASSEREGRNTIYF.

This sequence joins TRBV19 and TRBJ2-5; D ambiguous. V dropped 5 bases and J dropped 5 bases, with 18 bases sitting between them. CDR1 and CDR2 (germline): LNHDA, SQIVND (reference sequence). This CDR3 is 15 amino acids long. DNA for the CDR3: TGTGCCAGTAGTGAGCAACAGACGGTGAGGGAGACCCAGTACTTC. Its protein product is CASSEQQTVRETQYF.

The genes are TRBV3-1 (or the pseudogene TRBV3-2) and TRBJ1-5; D not resolved. CDR1 and CDR2 from the germline V gene are LGHDT and YNNKEL (reference sequence). With 3 bases removed from V and 4 bases from J, the gap between germline ends came to 10 bases. The CDR3 runs to 14 residues. This CDR3 is CASSQVNGNQPQHF. The DNA for the CDR3 is TGTGCCAGCAGCCAGGTTAACGGTAATCAGCCCCAGCATTTT.

CDR3: CASSLSQVSKETQYF. Here the CDR3 DNA reads TGTGCCAGCAGCTTAAGTCAAGTCAGTAAAGAGACCCAGTACTTC. The chain links TRBV7-2 to TRBJ2-5; D is uncertain. The CDR3 sequence is 15 residues long. Germline loops: CDR1 SGHTA, CDR2 FQGNSA. V was trimmed by 2 bases and J by 3 bases, leaving 13 bases between them.

The V gene is TRBV27, the J gene TRBJ2-5; D not resolved. Between the trimmed V and J ends, which lost 2 bases and 5 bases, there was a span of 9 bases. Germline CDR1 is MNHEY and CDR2 is SMNVEV (reference sequence). The CDR3 is 13 amino acids. The CDR3 DNA sequence: TGTGCCAGCAGTTTAGTTTATTCCGAGACCCAGTACTTC. Protein: CASSLVYSETQYF.

V gene TRBV30 combines with J gene TRBJ1-4, with a weak D call TRBD1 (6 bases). The CDR3 covers 18 residues. V dropped 1 base and J dropped 2 bases, with 20 bases sitting between them. The germline gives CDR1 GTSNPN, CDR2 SVGIG (reference sequence). Here the CDR3 reads CAWSGRLQGRSTNEKLFF. CDR3 DNA: TGTGCCTGGAGTGGTAGACTACAGGGAAGGTCGACTAATGAAAAACTGTTTTTT.

This clone has only one observation. A much bigger clone sits one base away, suggesting this may be a read error. The gene calls are TRBV12-3 or TRBV12-4 and TRBJ2-5; 7 positions match TRBD1. V was clipped by 6 bases and J by 2 bases; unmatched bases: 0. This CDR3 has 12 residues. In DNA form, the CDR3 reads TGTGCCAGCAGGACAGGGCAAGAGACCCAGTACTTC. Translating gives CASRTGQETQYF.

The chain carries TRBV6-5 and TRBJ1-2; D is possibly TRBD1 (5 bases). Germline V gene sequence: CDR1 MNHEY, CDR2 SVGAGI. The CDR3 is made up of 14 amino acids. Trimming took off 1 base at V and 2 bases at J, with 8 bases between the two ends. The CDR3: CASSYFGANYGYTF. CDR3 in DNA: TGTGCCAGCAGTTACTTCGGGGCAAACTATGGCTACACCTTC.

This clone was recorded only once. The rearrangement uses TRBV21-1 and TRBJ2-7; the table calls TRBD2, which could not be checked here. TRBV21-1 has pseudogene status. The CDR3 runs 17 residues. The CDR3 loop reads CASSNPTPSGALYEQYF. The CDR3 DNA reads TGTGCCAGCAGCAACCCGACCCCTAGCGGGGCTCTGTACGAGCAGTACTTC.

This chain uses TRBV2 with TRBJ1-1; a weak D match, TRBD1 (6 bases). Trimming took off 7 bases at V and 1 base at J, with 19 bases between the two ends. Germline CDR1 reads SNHLY; CDR2 reads FYNNEI. The CDR3 covers 16 residues. The CDR3: CASTDGAGAKNTEAFF. The CDR3 coding sequence is TGTGCCAGCACAGATGGGGCAGGGGCGAAGAACACTGAAGCTTTCTTT.

The chain recombines TRBV7-3 with TRBJ1-2; D not resolved. CDR3 length equals 16 residues. With 5 bases removed from V and 8 bases from J, the gap between germline ends came to 24 bases. Germline CDR1 is SGHTA and CDR2 is FQGTGA. The CDR3 DNA sequence: TGTGCCAGCAGCCCCAGCGAGGGAGGAGTTACTAGGGGCTACACCTTC. It encodes CASSPSEGGVTRGYTF.

This clone appeared a single time. The rearrangement uses TRBV5-1 and TRBJ1-2; D may be TRBD1 (5 bases). The V gene's germline CDR1 is SGHRS and CDR2 YFSETQ. The CDR3 loop spans 14 amino acids. V lost 5 bases, J lost 2 bases, and 13 bases lay in between. The CDR3 sequence is CASRGSTANYGYTF. The CDR3 bases are TGCGCCAGCAGGGGGTCGACAGCGAACTATGGCTACACCTTC. Full variable domain (rest looked up from reference TRBV5-1 and TRBJ1-2): KAGVTQTPRYLIKTRGQQVTLSCSPISGHRSVSWYQQTPGQGLQFLFEYFSETQRNKGNFPGRFSGRQFSNSRSEMNVSTLELGDSALYLCASRGSTANYGYTFGSGTRLTVV.